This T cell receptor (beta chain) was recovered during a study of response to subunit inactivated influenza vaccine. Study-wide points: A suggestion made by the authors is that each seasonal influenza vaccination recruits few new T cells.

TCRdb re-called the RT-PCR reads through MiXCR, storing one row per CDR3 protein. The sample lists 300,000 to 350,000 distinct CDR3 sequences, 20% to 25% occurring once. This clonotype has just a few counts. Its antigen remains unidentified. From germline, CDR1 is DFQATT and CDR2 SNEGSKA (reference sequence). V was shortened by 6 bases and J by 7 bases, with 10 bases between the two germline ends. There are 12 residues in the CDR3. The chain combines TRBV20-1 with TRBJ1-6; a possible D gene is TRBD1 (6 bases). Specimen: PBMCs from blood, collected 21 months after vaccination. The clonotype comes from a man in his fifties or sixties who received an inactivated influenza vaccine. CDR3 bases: TGCAGTGCAATACAGGGAAATTCACCCCTCCACTTT. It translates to CSAIQGNSPLHF.